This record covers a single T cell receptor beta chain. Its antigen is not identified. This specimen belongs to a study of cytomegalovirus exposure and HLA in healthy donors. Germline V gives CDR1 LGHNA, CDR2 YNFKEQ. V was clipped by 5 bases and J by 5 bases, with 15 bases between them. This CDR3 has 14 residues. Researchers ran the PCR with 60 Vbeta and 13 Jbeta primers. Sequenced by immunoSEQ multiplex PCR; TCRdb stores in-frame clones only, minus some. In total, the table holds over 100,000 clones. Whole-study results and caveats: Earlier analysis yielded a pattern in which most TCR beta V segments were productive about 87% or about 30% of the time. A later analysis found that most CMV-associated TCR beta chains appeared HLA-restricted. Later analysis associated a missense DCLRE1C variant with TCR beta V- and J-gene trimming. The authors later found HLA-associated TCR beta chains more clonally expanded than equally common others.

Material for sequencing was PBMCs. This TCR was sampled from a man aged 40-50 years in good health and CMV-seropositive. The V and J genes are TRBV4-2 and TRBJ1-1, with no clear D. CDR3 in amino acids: CASSYRGDRTEAFF. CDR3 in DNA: TGTGCCAGCAGCTACCGCGGGGATCGGACTGAAGCTTTCTTT.